This T cell receptor beta chain appears in the sequencing data of a study of tumor-infiltrating lymphocytes in primary liver carcinoma. Findings of the study overall: No more than about 8-24% of top clones could be seen in all five tumor regions. The overlap of tumor-adjacent and tumor-blood pairs was smaller than that of tumor region pairs.

Extraction of RNA together with DNA used 20-30 mg of unsorted bulk tissue. Germline assignment: CDR1 SGDLS and CDR2 YYNGEE. V dropped 0 bases and J dropped 3; count of bases not matched to a gene: 6. The CDR3 is made up of 16 amino acids. As for this clonotype: Its antigen remains unidentified.

The investigators made TCR beta cDNA from approximately 0.5 ug total RNA, using a constant-region primer. Construction of TCR beta libraries relied on three successive nested multiplex PCR rounds employing slightly modified ARM-PCR. The two initial PCR rounds, 9 to 11 cycles each, used TRBV1-TRBV30 forward and C-beta reverse primers. TCRdb analysed the multiplex PCR reads with MiXCR anew, one entry per CDR3 protein. This table has 100,000 to 150,000 distinct CDR3 sequences, roughly three fifths appearing once. The sample taken for sequencing was liver tumor tissue from sampling region 3. Specified subset: tumor region T3, left-lateral pole. This clonotype was obtained from a woman aged 60 to 75 with primary liver carcinoma and hepatitis B virus infection. The chain carries TRBV9 and TRBJ2-1, with 7 nucleotides matching TRBD2. The CDR3 region has the DNA TGTGCCAGCAGCGTAGGGACGGGACTAAACTACAATGAGCAGTTCTTC. Translating it yields CASSVGTGLNYNEQFF.